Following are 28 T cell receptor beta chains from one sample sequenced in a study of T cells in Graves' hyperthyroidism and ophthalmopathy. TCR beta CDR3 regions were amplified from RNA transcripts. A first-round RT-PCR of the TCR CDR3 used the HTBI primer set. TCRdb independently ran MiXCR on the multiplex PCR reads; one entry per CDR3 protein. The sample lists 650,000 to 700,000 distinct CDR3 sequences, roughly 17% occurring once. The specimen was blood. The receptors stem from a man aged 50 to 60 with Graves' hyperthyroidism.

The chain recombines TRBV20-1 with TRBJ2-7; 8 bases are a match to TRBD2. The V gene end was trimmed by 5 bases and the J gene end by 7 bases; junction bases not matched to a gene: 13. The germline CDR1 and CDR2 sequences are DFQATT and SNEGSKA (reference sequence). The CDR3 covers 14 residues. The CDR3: CSASLGIAGYEQYF. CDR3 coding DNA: TGCAGTGCTTCTCTCGGGATAGCGGGATATGAGCAGTACTTC.

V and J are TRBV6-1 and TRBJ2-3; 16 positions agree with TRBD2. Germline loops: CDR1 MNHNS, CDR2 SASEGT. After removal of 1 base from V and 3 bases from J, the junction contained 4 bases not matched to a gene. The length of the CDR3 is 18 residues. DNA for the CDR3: TGTGCCAGCAGTGAAGGGGGGACTAGCGGGAGGGGTACAGATACGCAGTATTTT. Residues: CASSEGGTSGRGTDTQYF.

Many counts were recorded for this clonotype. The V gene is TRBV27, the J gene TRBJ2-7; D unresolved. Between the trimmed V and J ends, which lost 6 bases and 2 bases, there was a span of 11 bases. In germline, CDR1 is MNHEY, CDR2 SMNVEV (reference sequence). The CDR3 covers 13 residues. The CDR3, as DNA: TGTGCCAGCAGCATCAGAGACACCTACGAGCAGTACTTC. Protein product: CASSIRDTYEQYF.

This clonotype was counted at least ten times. The DNA of the CDR3 is TGTGCCTGGGAATCTGGAAACACCATATATTTT. This codes for CAWESGNTIYF. This sequence joins TRBV30 and TRBJ1-3; D uncertain. V was pared by 5 bases and J by 1 base, with 3 bases between. Germline CDR1 is GTSNPN and CDR2 is SVGIG (reference sequence). The CDR3 runs 11 residues. Supplemented by reference TRBV30 and TRBJ1-3, the full variable domain reads SQTIHQWPATLVQPVGSPLSLECTVEGTSNPNLYWYRQAAGRGLQLLFYSVGIGQISSEVPQNLSASRPQDRQFILSSKKLLLSDSGFYLCAWESGNTIYFGEGSWLTVV.

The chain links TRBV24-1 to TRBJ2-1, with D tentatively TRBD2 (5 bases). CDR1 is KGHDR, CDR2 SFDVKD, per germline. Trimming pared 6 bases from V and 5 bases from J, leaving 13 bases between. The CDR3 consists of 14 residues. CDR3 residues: CATSSLRAHNEQFF. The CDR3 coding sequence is TGTGCCACCAGTAGTTTGCGGGCCCACAATGAGCAGTTCTTC.

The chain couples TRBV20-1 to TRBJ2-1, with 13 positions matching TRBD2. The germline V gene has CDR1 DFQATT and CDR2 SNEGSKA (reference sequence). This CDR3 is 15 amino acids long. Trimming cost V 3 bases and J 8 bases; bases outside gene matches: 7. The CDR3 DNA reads TGCAGTGCTAGTGGGACTAGCGGGATGAGCGATGAGCAGTTCTTC. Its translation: CSASGTSGMSDEQFF.

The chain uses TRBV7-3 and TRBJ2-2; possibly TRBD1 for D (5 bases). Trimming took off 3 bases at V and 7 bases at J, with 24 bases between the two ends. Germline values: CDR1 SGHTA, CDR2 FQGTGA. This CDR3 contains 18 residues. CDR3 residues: CASSLRAATHGRGGELFF. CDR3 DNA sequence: TGTGCCAGCAGCTTGAGAGCAGCAACCCACGGAAGGGGCGGGGAGCTGTTTTTT.

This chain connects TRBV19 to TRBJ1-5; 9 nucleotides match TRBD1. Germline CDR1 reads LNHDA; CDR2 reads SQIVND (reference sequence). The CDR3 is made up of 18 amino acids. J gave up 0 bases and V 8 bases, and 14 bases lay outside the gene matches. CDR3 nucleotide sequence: TGTGCCAGTCGTAAGGGACAGGGTATCCCTTATAGCAATCAGCCCCAGCATTTT. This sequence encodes CASRKGQGIPYSNQPQHF.

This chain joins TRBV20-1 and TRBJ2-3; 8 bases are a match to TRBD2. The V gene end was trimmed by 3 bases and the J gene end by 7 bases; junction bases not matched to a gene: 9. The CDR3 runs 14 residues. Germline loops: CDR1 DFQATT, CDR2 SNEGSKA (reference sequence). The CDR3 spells CSASKTSVTNTQYF. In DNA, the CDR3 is TGCAGTGCTAGCAAGACTAGCGTGACGAATACGCAGTATTTT.

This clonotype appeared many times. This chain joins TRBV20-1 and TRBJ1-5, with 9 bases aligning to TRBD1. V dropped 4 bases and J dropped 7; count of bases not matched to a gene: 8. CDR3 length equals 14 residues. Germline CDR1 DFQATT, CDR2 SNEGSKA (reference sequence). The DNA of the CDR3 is TGCAGTGCTACAGATACAGGGGGCGGGCAGCCCCAGCATTTT. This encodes CSATDTGGGQPQHF.

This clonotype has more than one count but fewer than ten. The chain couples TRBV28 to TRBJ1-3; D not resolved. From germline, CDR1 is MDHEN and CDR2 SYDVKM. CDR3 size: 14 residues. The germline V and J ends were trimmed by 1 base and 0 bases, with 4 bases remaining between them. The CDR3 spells CASSLSNSGNTIYF. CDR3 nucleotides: TGTGCCAGCAGTTTATCCAACTCTGGAAACACCATATATTTT.

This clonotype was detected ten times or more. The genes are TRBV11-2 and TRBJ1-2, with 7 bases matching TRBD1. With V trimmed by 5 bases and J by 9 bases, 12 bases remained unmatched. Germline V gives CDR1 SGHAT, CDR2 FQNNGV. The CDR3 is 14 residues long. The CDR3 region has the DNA TGTGCCAGCAGCCAGACCGGAGGGACAGATCGCTACACCTTC. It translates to CASSQTGGTDRYTF.

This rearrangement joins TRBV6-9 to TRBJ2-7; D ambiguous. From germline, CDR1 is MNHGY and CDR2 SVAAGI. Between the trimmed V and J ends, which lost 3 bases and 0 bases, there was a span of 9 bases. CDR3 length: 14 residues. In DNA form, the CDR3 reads TGTGCCAGCAGTTACACTCTTCGCTCCTACGAGCAGTACTTC. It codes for CASSYTLRSYEQYF.

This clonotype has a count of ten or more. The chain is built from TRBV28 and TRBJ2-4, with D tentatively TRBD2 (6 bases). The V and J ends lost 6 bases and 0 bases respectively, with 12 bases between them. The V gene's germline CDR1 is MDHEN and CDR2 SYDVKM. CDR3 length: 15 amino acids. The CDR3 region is CASRLPGLAKNIQYF. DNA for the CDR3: TGTGCCAGCAGGTTACCGGGACTAGCCAAAAACATTCAGTACTTC.

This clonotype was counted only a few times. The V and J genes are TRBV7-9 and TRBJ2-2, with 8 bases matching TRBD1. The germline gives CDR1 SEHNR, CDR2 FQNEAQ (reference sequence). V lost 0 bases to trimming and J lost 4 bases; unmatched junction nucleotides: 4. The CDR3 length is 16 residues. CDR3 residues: CASSLARDRSTGELFF. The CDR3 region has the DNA TGTGCCAGCAGCTTAGCCCGGGACAGGAGCACCGGGGAGCTGTTTTTT.

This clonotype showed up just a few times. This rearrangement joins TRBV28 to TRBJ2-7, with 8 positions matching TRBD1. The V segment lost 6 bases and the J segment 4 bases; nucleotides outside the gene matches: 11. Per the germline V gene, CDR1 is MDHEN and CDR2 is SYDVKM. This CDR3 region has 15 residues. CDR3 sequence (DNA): TGTGCCAGCAGAACGCTCGGACAGGGCCAATACGAGCAGTACTTC. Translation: CASRTLGQGQYEQYF.

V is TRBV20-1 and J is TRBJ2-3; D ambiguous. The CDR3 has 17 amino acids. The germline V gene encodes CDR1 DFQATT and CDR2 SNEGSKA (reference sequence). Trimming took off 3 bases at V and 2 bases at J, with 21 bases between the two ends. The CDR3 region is CSASSRRARRLTDTQYF. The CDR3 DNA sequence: TGCAGTGCTAGTAGCAGAAGGGCCCGTCGCCTCACAGATACGCAGTATTTT.

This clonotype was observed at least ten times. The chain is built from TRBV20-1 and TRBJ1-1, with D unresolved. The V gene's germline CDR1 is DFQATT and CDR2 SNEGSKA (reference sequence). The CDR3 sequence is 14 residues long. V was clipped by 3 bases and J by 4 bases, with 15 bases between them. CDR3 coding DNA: TGCAGTGCTAGTTTACCCAACAAGGGCACTGAAGCTTTCTTT. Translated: CSASLPNKGTEAFF.

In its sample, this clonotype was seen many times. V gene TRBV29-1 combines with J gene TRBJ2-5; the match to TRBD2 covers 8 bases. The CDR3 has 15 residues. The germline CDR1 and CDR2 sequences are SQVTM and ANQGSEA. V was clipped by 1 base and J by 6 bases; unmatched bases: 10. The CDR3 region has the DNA TGCAGCGTTGAAGGGGACGGGAGGGCCATTAAGACCCAGTACTTC. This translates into CSVEGDGRAIKTQYF. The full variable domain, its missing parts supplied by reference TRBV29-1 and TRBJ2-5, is SAVISQKPSRDICQRGTSLTIQCQVDSQVTMMFWYRQQPGQSLTLIATANQGSEATYESGFVIDKFPISRPNLTFSTLTVSNMSPEDSSIYLCSVEGDGRAIKTQYFGPGTRLLVL.

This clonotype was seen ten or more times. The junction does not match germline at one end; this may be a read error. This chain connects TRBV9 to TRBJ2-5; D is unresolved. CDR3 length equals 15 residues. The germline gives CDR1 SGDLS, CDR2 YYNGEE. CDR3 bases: TGTGCCAGCAGCGTAGAGGCGGCCTCGGTAGAGGCCCAGTACTTC. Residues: CASSVEAASVEAQYF.

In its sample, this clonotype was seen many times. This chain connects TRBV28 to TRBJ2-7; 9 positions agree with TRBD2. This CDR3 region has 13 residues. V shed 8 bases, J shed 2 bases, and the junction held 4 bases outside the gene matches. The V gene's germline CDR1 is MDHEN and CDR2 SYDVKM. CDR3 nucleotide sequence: TGTGCCAGCGTGGCGGGAGGGCCCTACGAGCAGTACTTC. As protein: CASVAGGPYEQYF.

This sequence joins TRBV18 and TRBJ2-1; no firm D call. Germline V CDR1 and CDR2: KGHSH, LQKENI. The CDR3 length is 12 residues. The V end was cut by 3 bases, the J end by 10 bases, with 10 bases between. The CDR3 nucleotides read TGTGCCAGCTCACCGCAGCGAGAAGAGCAGTTCTTC. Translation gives CASSPQREEQFF.

The CDR3 region is CSVEVWGTNGSTDTQYF. The CDR3 DNA sequence: TGCAGCGTTGAAGTTTGGGGGACTAACGGGAGTACAGATACGCAGTATTTT. This rearrangement joins TRBV29-1 to TRBJ2-3; 7 bases line up with TRBD2. The CDR3 is 17 amino acids. J lost 3 bases, V lost 1 base, and 13 bases had no gene match. Per germline, CDR1 SQVTM and CDR2 ANQGSEA.

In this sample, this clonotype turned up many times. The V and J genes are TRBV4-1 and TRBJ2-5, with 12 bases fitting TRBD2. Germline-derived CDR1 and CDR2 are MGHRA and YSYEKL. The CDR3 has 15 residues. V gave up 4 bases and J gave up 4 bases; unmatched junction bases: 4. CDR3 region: CASSRGLAGRETQYF. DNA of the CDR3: TGCGCCAGCAGCCGAGGACTAGCGGGAAGAGAGACCCAGTACTTC.

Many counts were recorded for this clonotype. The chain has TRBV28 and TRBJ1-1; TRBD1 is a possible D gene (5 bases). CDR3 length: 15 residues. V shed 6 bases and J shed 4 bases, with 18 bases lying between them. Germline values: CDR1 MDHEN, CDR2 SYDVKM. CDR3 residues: CASRRGGGGGTEAFF. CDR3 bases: TGTGCCAGCAGGCGGGGGGGGGGGGGAGGCACTGAAGCTTTCTTT.

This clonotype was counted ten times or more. The CDR3 region has the DNA TGTGCCAGCAGTTACTCGACAGGGGGTACCTACAATGAGCAGTTCTTC. It specifies CASSYSTGGTYNEQFF. The gene calls are TRBV6-5 and TRBJ2-1; TRBD1 matches 9 bases. The CDR3 runs to 16 residues. Germline CDR1 reads MNHEY; CDR2 reads SVGAGI. V was clipped by 0 bases and J by 2 bases; unmatched bases: 2.

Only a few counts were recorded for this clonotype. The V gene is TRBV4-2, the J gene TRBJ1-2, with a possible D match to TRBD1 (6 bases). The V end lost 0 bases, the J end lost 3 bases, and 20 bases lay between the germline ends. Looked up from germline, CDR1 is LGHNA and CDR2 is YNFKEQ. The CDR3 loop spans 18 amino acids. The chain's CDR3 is CASSQDGVDRKDYYGYTF. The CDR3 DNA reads TGTGCCAGCAGCCAAGATGGAGTAGACAGGAAAGATTACTATGGCTACACCTTC.

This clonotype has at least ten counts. The CDR3 bases are TGTGCCAGCAGCTTAGGTCTTAATCGCTATGGCTACACCTTC. It encodes CASSLGLNRYGYTF. This sequence joins TRBV7-3 and TRBJ1-2; D remains ambiguous. Germline V CDR1 and CDR2: SGHTA, FQGTGA. V was trimmed by 2 bases and J by 4 bases, leaving 11 bases between them. The CDR3 runs 14 residues. The full variable domain, rest sourced from reference TRBV7-3 and TRBJ1-2, is GAGVSQTPSNKVTEKGKYVELRCDPISGHTALYWYRQSLGQGPEFLIYFQGTGAADDSGLPNDRFFAVRPEGSVSTLKIQRTERGDSAVYLCASSLGLNRYGYTFGSGTRLTVV.